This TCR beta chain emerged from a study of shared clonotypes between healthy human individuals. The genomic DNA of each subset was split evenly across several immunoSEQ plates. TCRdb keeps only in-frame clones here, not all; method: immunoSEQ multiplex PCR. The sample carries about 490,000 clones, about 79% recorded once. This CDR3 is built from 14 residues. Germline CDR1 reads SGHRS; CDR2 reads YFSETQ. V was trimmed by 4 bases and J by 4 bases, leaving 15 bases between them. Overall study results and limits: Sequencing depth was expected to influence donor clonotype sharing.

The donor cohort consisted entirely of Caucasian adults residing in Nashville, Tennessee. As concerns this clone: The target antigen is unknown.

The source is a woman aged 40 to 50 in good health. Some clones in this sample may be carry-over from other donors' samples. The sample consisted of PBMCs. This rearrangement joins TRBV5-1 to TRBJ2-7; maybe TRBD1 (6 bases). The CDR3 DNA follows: TGCGCCAGCAGCGGGGGCCAAGCGGATTACGAGCAGTACTTC. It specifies CASSGGQADYEQYF.